The entry below gives a single T cell receptor (beta chain) sequence along with its context. What this receptor recognizes is not known. There are no base qualities to consult, and no much larger clone falls within one base. This sample was taken from a study of CD8+ T cells in alopecia areata (dated by TCRdb to the late 2010s). Looking at the study overall: The treated patients took part in an open-label pilot trial in which moderate-to-severe alopecia areata was treated with oral tofacitinib at 5 to 10 mg twice daily. Tofacitinib was administered for 6 to 18 months, and 6 months of follow-up off drug were then conducted to assess delayed response and recurrence. High-throughput TCRbeta sequencing was used to examine T cell clonal expansion in alopecia areata in both the C3H/HeJ mouse model and human patients. On the human side, TCRbeta sequencing was run on scalp tissue and on sorted CD4+ and CD8+ peripheral blood T cells from healthy controls and from alopecia areata patients with either patchy or totalis/universalis disease. Tofacitinib-treated patients had biopsies at baseline and at 4 and 24 weeks of treatment, with a later scalp biopsy in several patients. Scalp clonality was compared across normal scalp (n=4), patchy alopecia areata scalp (n=8), and alopecia totalis/universalis scalp (n=8). The RNA source kit depended on sample type: the PAXgene miRNA kit for fixed scalp, the miRNeasy kit for PBMCs, and the RNeasy kit for mouse skin. Amplification of TCRbeta CDR3 regions was done by immunoSEQ multiplex PCR using 35 Vbeta forward primers and 13 Jbeta reverse primers.

The full study reports these points: Compared with mice, TCR sequences shared between patients were less clear, possibly partly because of HLA diversity across the patient population. Compared with normal scalp, lesional scalp, particularly in alopecia totalis/universalis, had higher clonality and more expanded CD8+ clones, which suggests antigenic drive. Unlike mouse skin, where gammadelta T cells dominate, normal human skin contains resident alphabeta T cells that get sequenced too, which complicates analysis of the scalp TCR repertoire.

The sample's time point label, in plain terms: baseline before oral tofacitinib. Lesional scalp punch biopsies and peripheral blood were obtained from alopecia areata patients. PBMCs were separated by density centrifugation and stained for CD3, CD4 and CD8, after which CD4+ and CD8+ T cells were sorted on a FACSAria. Taken from the germline V gene, the CDR1 and CDR2 loops are SGHTA and FQGNSA. Trimming leaves V shorter by 11 bases and J shorter by 0 bases, with the junction holding 12 bases beyond the gene matches. Including the terminal cysteine and phenylalanine, the CDR3 comprises 18 residues. CDR3 DNA is the only sequence kept; it has 54 bases, read in frame from the first base. Libraries came from the immunoSEQ multiplex PCR assay. RNA was extracted from all samples and reverse transcribed into cDNA, which served as template for TCR sequencing. SuperScript III was used for first-strand cDNA synthesis, primed with a 2:1 mix of oligo-dT and random hexamers. A synthetic immune receptor repertoire was used to gauge amplification bias, and whatever bias remained was removed computationally. The authors' pipeline ran thus. Raw reads were preprocessed to remove errors, and CDR3 was defined according to IMGT conventions as the region from the conserved cysteine to phenylalanine. Clonality was calculated as 1 minus Shannon entropy normalized by log2 of the number of productive unique TCRs. CD4 or CD8 identity of scalp clones was inferred by cross-referencing scalp TCRbeta sequences with sorted blood CD4 and CD8 repertoires. As stored in TCRdb, this immuneACCESS dataset retains in-frame rearrangements with V and J assigned. A fraction of the clones does not appear; measured against another copy, unresolved V genes explain less than half of the discrepancy, and the remainder lacks a known reason. The D gene and trimming were derived from the DNA, and the V and J assignments and clone size from that table. The sample includes around 140,000 clones, with 51% observed a single time. The ten top clones hold about 1% of the sample.

The chain employs TRBV7-2 and TRBJ2-1, and TRBD2 aligns with 14 junction nucleotides. The material sequenced was CD4+ T cells sorted from blood, taken at week 0. This clonotype was sampled from a human donor with alopecia areata. The bases are TGTGCCTGCGGGACTAGCGGGAGAGTTATGAGCTCCTACAATGAGCAGTTCTTC. This yields the protein CACGTSGRVMSSYNEQFF.